These 16 T cell receptor beta chains originate from one sample sequenced in a study of early T cells in non-severe SARS-CoV-2 infection. TCRdb independently ran MiXCR on the 5' RACE reads; one entry per CDR3 protein. The table lists about 19,000 distinct CDR3 sequences, about 4.2% of them singletons, with about 7.2% in the top ten. The sequenced sample consisted of whole blood. The receptor set was obtained from an adult who was a healthcare worker with PCR-confirmed SARS-CoV-2 infection or an uninfected control (not recorded which).

There are many counts of this clonotype. The J gene is TRBJ1-2, the V gene TRBV10-2; no definite D call. The CDR3 totals 15 residues. V lost 2 bases, J lost 6 bases, and 16 bases lay in between. Germline assignment: CDR1 WSHSY and CDR2 SAAADI. The DNA for the CDR3 is TGCGCCAGCAGTGAGATAGTTGGGCATGACGATGGCTACACCTTC. It specifies CASSEIVGHDDGYTF.

Details on this clonotype: A much bigger clone sits one base away, suggesting this may be a read error. The J gene is TRBJ2-3, the V gene TRBV9; no reliable D call. CDR1 is SGDLS and CDR2 is YYNGEE in the germline V gene. This CDR3 contains 14 residues. CDR3 region: CTTSQGRLGDTQYF. The CDR3 nucleotides read TGTACCACCTCACAAGGCAGACTGGGAGATACGCAGTATTTT. Full variable domain (missing parts from reference TRBV9 and TRBJ2-3): DSGVTQTPKHLITATGQRVTLRCSPRSGDLSVYWYQQSLDQGLQFLIQYYNGEERAKGNILERFSAQQFPDLHSELNLSSLELGDSALYFCTTSQGRLGDTQYFGPGTRLTVL.

This clonotype was picked up many times. The rearrangement uses TRBV11-1 and TRBJ1-2; possible D gene TRBD1, 6 bases. CDR1 and CDR2 from the germline V gene are SGHAT and FQDESV (reference sequence). Trimming cost V 5 bases and J 2 bases, with 12 bases left between them. This CDR3 has 14 residues. The CDR3 nucleotides read TGTGCCAGCAGCCTGAGGGGGATCAACTATGGCTACACCTTC. Translating gives CASSLRGINYGYTF.

This clonotype came up many times. The V and J genes are TRBV27 and TRBJ1-1, with no clear D. This CDR3 is 14 amino acids long. Germline V gene lookup returns CDR1 MNHEY and CDR2 SMNVEV (reference sequence). The V and J ends lost 6 bases and 1 base respectively, with 12 bases between them. CDR3 in DNA: TGTGCCAGCAGGGCAATCACGCGGAACACTGAAGCTTTCTTT. It codes for CASRAITRNTEAFF.

This clonotype has at least ten counts. The chain joins TRBV6-5 to TRBJ1-2, with D perhaps TRBD1 (5 bases). Germline-derived CDR1 and CDR2 are MNHEY and SVGAGI. Trimming took 5 bases from V and 4 from J, leaving 11 bases between them. The CDR3 is 13 amino acids. CDR3 DNA sequence: TGTGCCAGCAGTAAATCGGGGGGCTATGGCTACACCTTC. Translating it yields CASSKSGGYGYTF.

Judged by abundance, this clonotype is medium-sized. The V gene is TRBV15, the J gene TRBJ1-1; TRBD1 might be the D (5 bases). This CDR3 spans 13 amino acids. V was clipped by 5 bases and J by 4 bases, with 11 bases between them. Germline V gene sequence: CDR1 LNHNV, CDR2 YYDKDF (reference sequence). CDR3 DNA sequence: TGTGCCACCAGCGGGGCGGGCGGCACTGAAGCTTTCTTT. Amino acid sequence: CATSGAGGTEAFF. Full variable domain (remainder filled in from reference TRBV15 and TRBJ1-1): DAMVIQNPRYQVTQFGKPVTLSCSQTLNHNVMYWYQQKSSQAPKLLFHYYDKDFNNEADTPDNFQSRRPNTSFCFLDIRSPGLGDTAMYLCATSGAGGTEAFFGQGTRLTVV.

This clonotype was seen repeatedly, ten times or more. The chain couples TRBV10-3 to TRBJ2-6; D is uncertain. This CDR3 spans 12 amino acids. Trimming took 7 bases from V and 1 from J, leaving 2 bases between them. Looked up from germline, CDR1 is ENHRY and CDR2 is SYGVKD. CDR3 in DNA: TGTGCCATCACTTCTGGGGCCAACGTCCTGACTTTC. This gives the protein CAITSGANVLTF.

The table lists this clonotype with many counts. This chain connects TRBV7-6 to TRBJ1-6, with 7 positions matching TRBD1. Germline CDR1 is SGHVS and CDR2 is FNYEAQ. Trimming cost V 4 bases and J 6 bases; bases outside gene matches: 3. The CDR3 length is 14 residues. CDR3 DNA: TGTGCCAGCAGCTCAGGGGGGATTAATTCACCCCTCCACTTT. Amino acid sequence: CASSSGGINSPLHF.

This clonotype was seen at least ten times. The CDR3 here is CSVGVIGEKLFF. The CDR3 DNA is TGCAGCGTTGGAGTCATCGGTGAAAAACTGTTTTTT. This chain joins TRBV29-1 and TRBJ1-4; D is uncertain. V was shortened by 4 bases and J by 7 bases, with 10 bases between the two germline ends. The CDR3 is made up of 12 amino acids. Germline V lookup: CDR1 SQVTM, CDR2 ANQGSEA.

Within the sample, this clonotype is medium-sized (0.01 to 0.1%). The chain carries TRBV7-9 and TRBJ1-1, with D perhaps TRBD1 (5 bases). CDR3 length: 13 residues. Germline lookup yields CDR1 SEHNR and CDR2 FQNEAQ (reference sequence). V was pared by 1 base and J by 3 bases, with 6 bases between. The CDR3 spells CASSLGQHTEAFF. CDR3 nucleotides: TGTGCCAGCAGCTTAGGACAGCACACTGAAGCTTTCTTT.

This clonotype was recorded at least ten times. The V and J genes are TRBV7-8 and TRBJ1-2, with 7 nucleotides matching TRBD1. The CDR3 is 14 amino acids. The junction had 9 bases not matched to a gene; V was cut back by 4 bases and J by 7 bases. The germline gives CDR1 SGHVS, CDR2 FQNEAQ. Here the CDR3 reads CASSSIQGVAGYTF. The CDR3 coding sequence is TGTGCCAGCAGCTCAATTCAGGGGGTGGCTGGCTACACCTTC.

In its sample, this clonotype was seen many times. The chain couples TRBV6-6 to TRBJ2-3; TRBD2 might be the D (6 bases). Deletions cut 6 bases from V and 0 bases from J, with 13 bases between. Germline V gene sequence: CDR1 MNHNY, CDR2 SVGAGI (reference sequence). The CDR3 totals 15 residues. The CDR3 DNA reads as TGTGCCAGCAGACACCCCGGGACTAGCACAGATACGCAGTATTTT. As protein: CASRHPGTSTDTQYF.

This clonotype has at least ten counts. One end of the junction varies from germline; a read error may be responsible. The V and J genes are TRBV27 and TRBJ1-4; D is perhaps TRBD1 (5 bases). Germline lookup yields CDR1 MNHEY and CDR2 SMNVEV (reference sequence). This CDR3 has 14 amino acids. The CDR3 reads CASSLSGHVEKLFF. The CDR3 DNA is TGTGCCAGCAGTCTATCAGGACACGTTGAAAAACTGTTTTTT.

This clonotype was seen many times. This chain joins TRBV9 and TRBJ2-7; 8 bases are shared with TRBD1. This CDR3 comprises 15 residues. Trimming removed 2 bases from V and 4 bases from J; junction bases left unmatched: 8. Germline loops: CDR1 SGDLS, CDR2 YYNGEE. The CDR3 nucleotides are TGTGCCAGCAGCGTGGGGACAGGACCCTCTTACGAGCAGTACTTC. It yields the protein CASSVGTGPSYEQYF.

This clonotype was seen at least ten times. This rearrangement joins TRBV2 to TRBJ2-1; 9 nucleotides line up with TRBD1. CDR1 and CDR2 (germline): SNHLY, FYNNEI. V lost 2 bases and J lost 9; bases outside the gene matches: 8. The CDR3 contains 15 residues. This chain's CDR3 is CASSEKTGGTGEQFF. In DNA form, the CDR3 reads TGTGCCAGCAGTGAAAAGACAGGGGGTACGGGTGAGCAGTTCTTC.

This clonotype was seen at least ten times. In DNA, the CDR3 is TGCGCCAGCAGCGAACAAGGTGCGGGGACGTACCAAGAGACCCAGTACTTC. Translating it yields CASSEQGAGTYQETQYF. The V and J genes are TRBV5-1 and TRBJ2-5, with D possibly matching TRBD2 (6 bases). This CDR3 has 17 amino acids. The germline V gene has CDR1 SGHRS and CDR2 YFSETQ. Trimming took off 4 bases at V and 0 bases at J, with 19 bases between the two ends.